The clone carrying this T cell receptor beta chain is classed as medium-sized (0.01 to 0.1%). This beta chain slipped into a library made for alpha chains as a stray read, so its size is not meaningful. Time point given: sample taken at primary tumor resection. The donors comprised approximately 75 untreated early-stage non-small cell lung cancer patients. Whole RNA, isolated from tumor, nontumor lung or frozen PBMC, was sequenced without prior sorting. This record comes from a study of spatial heterogeneity in lung cancer. Study-wide context: Alpha-chain detections were consistently fewer than beta-chain detections among the sequences.

The trim removed 4 bases at V and 7 bases at J, leaving 15 bases unmatched. The CDR3 spans 17 residues. Germline V CDR1 and CDR2: SGHRS, YFSETQ. Every TCR cDNA molecule carried a tag that served as a unique molecular identifier. TCRdb reanalysed the 5' RACE reads using MiXCR and keeps one entry per CDR3 protein. The sample holds approximately 15,000 distinct CDR3 sequences, 3.6% seen once. The sequenced sample was normal lung tissue next to the tumor, obtained at surgery. The chain joins TRBV5-1 to TRBJ2-1; 9 nucleotides line up with TRBD1. The source of this sequence is a male donor with early-stage non-small cell lung cancer. The CDR3 nucleotides read TGCGCCAGCAGCCCAGCGGTCCGGGACAGGGCCGCTAATGAGCAGTTCTTC. It is translated as CASSPAVRDRAANEQFF.